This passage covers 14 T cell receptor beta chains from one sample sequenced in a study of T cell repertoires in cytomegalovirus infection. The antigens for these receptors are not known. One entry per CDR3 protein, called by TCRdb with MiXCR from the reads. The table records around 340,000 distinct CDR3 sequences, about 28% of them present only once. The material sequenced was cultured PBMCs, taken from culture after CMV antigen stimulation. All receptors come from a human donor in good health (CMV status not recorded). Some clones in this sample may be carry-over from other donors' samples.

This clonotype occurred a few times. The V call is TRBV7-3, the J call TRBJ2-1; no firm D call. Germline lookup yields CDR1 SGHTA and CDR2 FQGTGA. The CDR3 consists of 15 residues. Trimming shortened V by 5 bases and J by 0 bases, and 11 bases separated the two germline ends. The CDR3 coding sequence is TGTGCCAGCAGCATGCAGCCTAGCTCCTACAATGAGCAGTTCTTC. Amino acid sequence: CASSMQPSSYNEQFF.

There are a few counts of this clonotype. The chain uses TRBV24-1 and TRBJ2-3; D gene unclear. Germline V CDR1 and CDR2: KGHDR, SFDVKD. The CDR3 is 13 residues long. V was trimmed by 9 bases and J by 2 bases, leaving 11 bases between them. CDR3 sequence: CATRHYATDTQYF. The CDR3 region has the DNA TGTGCCACCCGTCACTACGCCACAGATACGCAGTATTTT.

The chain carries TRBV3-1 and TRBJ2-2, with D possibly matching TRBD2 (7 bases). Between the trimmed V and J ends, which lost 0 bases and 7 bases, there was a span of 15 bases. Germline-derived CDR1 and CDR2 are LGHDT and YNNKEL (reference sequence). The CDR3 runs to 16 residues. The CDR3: CASSQEGGVLGGELFF. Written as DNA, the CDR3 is TGTGCCAGCAGCCAAGAAGGGGGGGTTTTAGGCGGGGAGCTGTTTTTT.

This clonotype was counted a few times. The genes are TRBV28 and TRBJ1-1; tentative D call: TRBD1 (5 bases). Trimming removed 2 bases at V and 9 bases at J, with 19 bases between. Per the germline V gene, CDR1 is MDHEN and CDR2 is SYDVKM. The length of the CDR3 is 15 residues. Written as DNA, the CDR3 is TGTGCCAGCAGTTTAAATCAGGGAGGGAGGGTGAAAGCTTTCTTT. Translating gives CASSLNQGGRVKAFF.

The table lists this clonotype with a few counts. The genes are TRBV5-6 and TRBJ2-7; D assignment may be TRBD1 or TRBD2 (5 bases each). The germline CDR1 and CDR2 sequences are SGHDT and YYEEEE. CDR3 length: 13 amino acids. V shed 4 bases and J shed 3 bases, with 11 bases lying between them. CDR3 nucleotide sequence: TGTGCCAGCAGCATCTCGGGGCTCTACGAGCAGTACTTC. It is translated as CASSISGLYEQYF. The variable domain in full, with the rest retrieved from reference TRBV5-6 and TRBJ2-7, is DAGVTQSPTHLIKTRGQQVTLRCSPKSGHDTVSWYQQALGQGPQFIFQYYEEEERQRGNFPDRFSGHQFPNYSSELNVNALLLGDSALYLCASSISGLYEQYFGPGTRLTVT.

The CDR3 DNA reads TGTGCCAGCAGCTCTTGGAGGTCCGGGGAGCTGTTTTTT. This encodes CASSSWRSGELFF. The chain uses TRBV7-6 and TRBJ2-2; TRBD2 might be the D (5 bases). The V and J ends lost 4 bases and 6 bases respectively, with 9 bases between them. Germline values: CDR1 SGHVS, CDR2 FNYEAQ. CDR3 length: 13 amino acids.

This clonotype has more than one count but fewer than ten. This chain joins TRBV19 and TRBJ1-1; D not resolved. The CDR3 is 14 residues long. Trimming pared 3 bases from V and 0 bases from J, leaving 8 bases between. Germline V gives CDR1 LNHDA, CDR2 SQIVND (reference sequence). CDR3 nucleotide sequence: TGTGCCAGTAGTATTGTTGCAGTGAACACTGAAGCTTTCTTT. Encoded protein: CASSIVAVNTEAFF.

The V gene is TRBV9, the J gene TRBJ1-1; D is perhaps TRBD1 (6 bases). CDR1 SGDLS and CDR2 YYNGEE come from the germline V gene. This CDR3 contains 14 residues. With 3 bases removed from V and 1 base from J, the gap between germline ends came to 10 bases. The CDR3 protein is CASSAPQGNTEAFF. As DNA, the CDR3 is TGTGCCAGCAGCGCCCCACAGGGGAACACTGAAGCTTTCTTT.

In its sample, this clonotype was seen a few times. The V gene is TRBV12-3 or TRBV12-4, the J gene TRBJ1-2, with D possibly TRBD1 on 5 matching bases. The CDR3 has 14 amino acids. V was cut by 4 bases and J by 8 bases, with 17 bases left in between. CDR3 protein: CASSSAPGTWGYTF. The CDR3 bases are TGTGCCAGCAGTTCAGCCCCCGGGACCTGGGGCTACACCTTC.

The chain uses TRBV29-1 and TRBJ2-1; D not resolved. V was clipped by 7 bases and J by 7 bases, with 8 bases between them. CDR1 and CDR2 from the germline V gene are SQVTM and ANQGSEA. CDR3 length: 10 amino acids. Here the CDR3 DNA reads TGCAGCGGCCGAAGGAATGAGCAGTTCTTC. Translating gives CSGRRNEQFF.

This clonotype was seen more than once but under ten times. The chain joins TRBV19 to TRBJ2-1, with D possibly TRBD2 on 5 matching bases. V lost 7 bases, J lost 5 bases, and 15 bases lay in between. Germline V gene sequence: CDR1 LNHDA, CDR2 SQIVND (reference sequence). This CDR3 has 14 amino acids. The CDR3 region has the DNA TGTGCCAGTATGTCGGGAACGGGAAACAATGAGCAGTTCTTC. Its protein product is CASMSGTGNNEQFF. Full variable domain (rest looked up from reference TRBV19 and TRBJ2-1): DGGITQSPKYLFRKEGQNVTLSCEQNLNHDAMYWYRQDPGQGLRLIYYSQIVNDFQKGDIAEGYSVSREKKESFPLTVTSAQKNPTAFYLCASMSGTGNNEQFFGPGTRLTVL.

CDR3 in DNA: TGTGCCAGCAGCGCCCCCGCGGAAGAGACCCAGTACTTC. Its protein product is CASSAPAEETQYF. The V gene is TRBV7-3, the J gene TRBJ2-5, with no clear D. Looked up from germline, CDR1 is SGHTA and CDR2 is FQGTGA. There are 13 residues in the CDR3. The V end was cut by 5 bases, the J end by 3 bases, with 10 bases between.

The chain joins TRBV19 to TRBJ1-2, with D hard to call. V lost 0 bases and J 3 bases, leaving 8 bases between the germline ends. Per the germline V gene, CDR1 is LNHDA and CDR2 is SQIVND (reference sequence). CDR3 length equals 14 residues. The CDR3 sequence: CASSIDRDDYGYTF. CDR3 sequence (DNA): TGTGCCAGTAGTATAGATCGTGATGACTATGGCTACACCTTC.

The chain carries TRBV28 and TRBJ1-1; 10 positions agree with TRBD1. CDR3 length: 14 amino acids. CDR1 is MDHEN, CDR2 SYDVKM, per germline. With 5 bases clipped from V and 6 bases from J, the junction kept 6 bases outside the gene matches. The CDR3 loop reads CASSLTGGRAEAFF. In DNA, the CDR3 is TGTGCCAGCAGTCTGACAGGGGGCCGGGCTGAAGCTTTCTTT.